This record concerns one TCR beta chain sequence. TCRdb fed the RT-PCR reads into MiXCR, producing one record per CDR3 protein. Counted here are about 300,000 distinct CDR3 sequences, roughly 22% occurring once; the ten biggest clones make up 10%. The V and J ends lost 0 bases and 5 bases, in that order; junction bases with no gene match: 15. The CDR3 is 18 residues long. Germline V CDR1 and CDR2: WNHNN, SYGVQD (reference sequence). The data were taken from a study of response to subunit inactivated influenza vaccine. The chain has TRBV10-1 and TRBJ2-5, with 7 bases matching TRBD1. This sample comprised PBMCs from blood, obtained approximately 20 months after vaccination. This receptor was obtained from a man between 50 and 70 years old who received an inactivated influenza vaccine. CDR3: CASSESTRGEGASETQYF. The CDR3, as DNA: TGCGCCAGCAGTGAGTCGACCCGGGGTGAGGGGGCCTCCGAGACCCAGTACTTC.